The 6 T cell receptor beta chains given below trace back to one sample, sequenced in a study of tumor and adjacent non-tumor tissue in lung cancer. TCRbeta libraries were built with three rounds of nested PCR, modified from ARM-PCR. MiXCR, applied by TCRdb to the multiplex PCR reads, yields one record per CDR3 protein. The table has 220,000 or so distinct CDR3 sequences, 71% seen once. No cell sorting was done before RNA was extracted from the tissue. The sequenced material came from lung tumor tissue. The source of these receptors is a man aged 55-75 years with non-small cell lung cancer.

To note about this clonotype: A read error may explain this, as a much larger clone is one base away. This sequence joins TRBV6-5 and TRBJ1-2; tentatively, D is TRBD1 (5 bases). Germline CDR1 reads MNHEY; CDR2 reads SVGAGI. The CDR3 length is 16 residues. CDR3 coding DNA: TGTGTCACCGTGGGGGGAAGAGTGGGCCCCACGGGTGGCTACACCTTC. This sequence encodes CVTVGGRVGPTGGYTF.

About this clonotype itself: The germline gene is not matched at one end of the junction; a read error may be the cause. V usage is TRBV11-2 and J usage is TRBJ2-5; possibly TRBD2 for D (5 bases). The length of the CDR3 is 13 residues. Per the germline V gene, CDR1 is SGHAT and CDR2 is FQNNGV. The CDR3 nucleotides are TGTGCCAGCAGCGGGCAGCGGCAAGAAACCCAGTACTTC. Translated: CASSGQRQETQYF.

As for this clonotype: The junction departs from the called germline gene at one end, perhaps through a read error. The chain uses TRBV6-1 and TRBJ2-7, with D possibly being TRBD1 or TRBD2 (5 bases each). The V gene's germline CDR1 is MNHNS and CDR2 SASEGT. This CDR3 has 14 amino acids. CDR3 in amino acids: CASRPGPVSYEQHF. In nucleotides, the CDR3 is TGTGCCAGCAGACCGGGACCGGTCTCCTACGAGCAGCACTTC.

This clonotype was detected ten times or more. The V call is TRBV6-2 or TRBV6-3, the J call TRBJ1-5; D perhaps matches TRBD1 (5 bases). Germline V CDR1 and CDR2: MNHEY, SVGEGT. The CDR3 spans 13 residues. Between the trimmed V and J ends, which lost 6 bases and 5 bases, there was a span of 11 bases. The CDR3 sequence is CASSDSGYQPQHF. Written as DNA, the CDR3 is TGTGCCAGCAGCGACAGCGGCTATCAGCCCCAGCATTTT.

This sequence joins TRBV28 and TRBJ1-6; D is uncertain. This CDR3 contains 12 residues. Germline V gene data show CDR1 as MDHEN and CDR2 as SYDVKM. V was trimmed by 8 bases and J by 8 bases, leaving 10 bases between them. The chain's CDR3 is CASLGGDSPLHF. CDR3 sequence (DNA): TGTGCCAGCCTGGGTGGAGATTCACCCCTCCACTTT. The entire variable domain, with the rest obtained from reference TRBV28 and TRBJ1-6, is as follows: DVKVTQSSRYLVKRTGEKVFLECVQDMDHENMFWYRQDPGLGLRLIYFSYDVKMKEKGDIPEGYSVSREKKERFSLILESASTNQTSMYLCASLGGDSPLHFGNGTRLTVT.

A remark on this clonotype: In this CDR3 the conserved last residue, phenylalanine or tryptophan, is missing, so a read error is likely. J is TRBJ1-5 and V is TRBV20-1; the match to TRBD1 covers 11 bases. J gave up 5 bases and V 6 bases, and 6 bases lay outside the gene matches. CDR1 is DFQATT, CDR2 SNEGSKA, per germline (reference sequence). The CDR3 is made up of 14 amino acids. CDR3 amino acids: CSASPGQGDQPQHL. The CDR3 nucleotides read TGCAGTGCCTCACCGGGACAGGGGGATCAGCCCCAGCATCTT.